This record concerns one T cell receptor beta chain sequence. Its antigen is still unknown. The data were produced by immunoSEQ multiplex PCR, yet TCRdb's version contains in-frame clones alone and is incomplete. This table holds 98,000 or so clones, about 90% found once. The data belong to a study of graft-versus-host responses after intestinal transplantation. The sequencing here drew on unstimulated CD4+ T cells sorted from spleen or lymph node cells, taken before intestinal transplant. This clonotype was sampled from a human donor who received an intestinal transplant.

DNA of the CDR3: TGCAGCGTTGACTTCGGACAGGGACTCTATGGCTACACCTTC. Translation gives CSVDFGQGLYGYTF. V is TRBV29-1 and J is TRBJ1-2, with 8 bases matching TRBD1. CDR3 size: 14 residues. Unmatched junction bases numbered 7, after V lost 3 bases and J lost 4 bases. Germline-derived CDR1 and CDR2 are SQVTM and ANQGSEA. Filled out from reference TRBV29-1 and TRBJ1-2, the complete variable domain reads SAVISQKPSRDICQRGTSLTIQCQVDSQVTMMFWYRQQPGQSLTLIATANQGSEATYESGFVIDKFPISRPNLTFSTLTVSNMSPEDSSIYLCSVDFGQGLYGYTFGSGTRLTVV.